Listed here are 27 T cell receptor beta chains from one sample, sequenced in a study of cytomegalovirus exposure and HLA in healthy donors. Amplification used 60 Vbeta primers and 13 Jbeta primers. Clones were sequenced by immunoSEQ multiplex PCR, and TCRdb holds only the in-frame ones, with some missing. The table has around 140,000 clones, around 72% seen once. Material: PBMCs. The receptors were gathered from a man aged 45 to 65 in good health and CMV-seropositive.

In nucleotides, the CDR3 is TGTGCCAGCAGCTCCGAGTCGTTCGGGGAGCTGTTTTTT. This translates into CASSSESFGELFF. This chain uses TRBV11-2 with TRBJ2-2; D remains ambiguous. CDR1 is SGHAT and CDR2 is FQNNGV in the germline V gene. The CDR3 is made up of 13 amino acids. Between the trimmed V and J ends, which lost 4 bases and 7 bases, there was a span of 10 bases.

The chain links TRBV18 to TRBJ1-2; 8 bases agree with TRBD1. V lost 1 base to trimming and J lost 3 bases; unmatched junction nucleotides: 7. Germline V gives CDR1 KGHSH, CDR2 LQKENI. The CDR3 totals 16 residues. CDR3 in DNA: TGTGCCAGCTCACCACGAGGACAGGGAAGGGACTATGGCTACACCTTC. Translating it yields CASSPRGQGRDYGYTF.

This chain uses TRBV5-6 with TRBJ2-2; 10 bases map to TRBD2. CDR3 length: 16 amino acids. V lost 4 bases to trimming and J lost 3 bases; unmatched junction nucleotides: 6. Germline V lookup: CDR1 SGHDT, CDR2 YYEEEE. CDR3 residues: CASSTRGTSDTGELFF. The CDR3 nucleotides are TGTGCCAGCAGCACCCGTGGGACTAGCGACACCGGGGAGCTGTTTTTT.

The CDR3 DNA sequence: TGTGCCAGCAGCCTTGAACCGACAGAGAACACTGAAGCTTTCTTT. As protein: CASSLEPTENTEAFF. The gene calls are TRBV5-4 and TRBJ1-1; tentatively, D is TRBD1 (5 bases). CDR3 length: 15 amino acids. Trimming took 4 bases from V and 1 from J, leaving 14 bases between them. Per the germline V gene, CDR1 is SGHNT and CDR2 is YYREEE (reference sequence).

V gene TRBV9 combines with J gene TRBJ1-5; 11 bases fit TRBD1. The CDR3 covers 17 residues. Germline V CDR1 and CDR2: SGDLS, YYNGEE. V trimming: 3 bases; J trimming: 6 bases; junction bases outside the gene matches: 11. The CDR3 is CASSAGLDRGQGQPQHF. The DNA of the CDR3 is TGTGCCAGCAGCGCCGGGCTGGACAGGGGGCAAGGTCAGCCCCAGCATTTT.

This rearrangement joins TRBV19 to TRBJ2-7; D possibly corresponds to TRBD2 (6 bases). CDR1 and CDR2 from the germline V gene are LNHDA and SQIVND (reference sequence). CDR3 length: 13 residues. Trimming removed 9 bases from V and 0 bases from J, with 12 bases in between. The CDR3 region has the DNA TGTGCCAGCGGGGGACGGATCTCCTACGAGCAGTACTTC. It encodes CASGGRISYEQYF. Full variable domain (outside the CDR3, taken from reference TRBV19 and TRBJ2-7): DGGITQSPKYLFRKEGQNVTLSCEQNLNHDAMYWYRQDPGQGLRLIYYSQIVNDFQKGDIAEGYSVSREKKESFPLTVTSAQKNPTAFYLCASGGRISYEQYFGPGTRLTVT.

CDR3 coding DNA: TGTGCCAGCAGCTTAGTTGAGGGAAGCTGGAGGGGCCAAGAGACCCAGTACTTC. Translation: CASSLVEGSWRGQETQYF. The V and J genes are TRBV11-3 and TRBJ2-5; a weak D match, TRBD2 (6 bases). Germline V CDR1 and CDR2: SGHNT, YENEEA. The CDR3 sequence is 18 residues long. Trimming pared 1 base from V and 1 base from J, leaving 19 bases between.

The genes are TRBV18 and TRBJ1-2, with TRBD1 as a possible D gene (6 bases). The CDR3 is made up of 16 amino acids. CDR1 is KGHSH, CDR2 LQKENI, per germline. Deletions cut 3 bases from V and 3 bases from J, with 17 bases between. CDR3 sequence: CASSPDRIVRDYGYTF. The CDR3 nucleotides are TGTGCCAGCTCACCGGACAGAATCGTCCGGGACTATGGCTACACCTTC.

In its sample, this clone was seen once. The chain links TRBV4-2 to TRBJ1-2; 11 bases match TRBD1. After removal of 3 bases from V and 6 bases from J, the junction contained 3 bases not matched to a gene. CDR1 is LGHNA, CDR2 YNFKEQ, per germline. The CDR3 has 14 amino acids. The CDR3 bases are TGTGCCAGCAGCCAGGGACAGGGGGAAGATGGCTACACCTTC. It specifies CASSQGQGEDGYTF.

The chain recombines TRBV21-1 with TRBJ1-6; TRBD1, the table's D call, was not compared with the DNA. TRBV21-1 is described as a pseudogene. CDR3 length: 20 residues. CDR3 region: CASSTPGTGNLSSYNSPLHF. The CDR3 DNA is TGTGCCAGCAGCACCCCGGGGACAGGGAATTTGAGCTCCTATAATTCACCCCTCCACTTT.

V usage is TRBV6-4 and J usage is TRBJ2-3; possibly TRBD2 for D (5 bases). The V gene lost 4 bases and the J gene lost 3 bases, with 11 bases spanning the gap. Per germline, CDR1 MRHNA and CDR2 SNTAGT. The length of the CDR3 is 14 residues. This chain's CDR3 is CASSALDSTDTQYF. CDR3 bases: TGTGCCAGCAGTGCCCTGGACTCGACAGATACGCAGTATTTT.

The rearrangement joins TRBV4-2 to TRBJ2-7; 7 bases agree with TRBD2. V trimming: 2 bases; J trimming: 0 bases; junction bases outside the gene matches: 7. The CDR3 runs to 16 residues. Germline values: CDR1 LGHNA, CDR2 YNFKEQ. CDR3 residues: CASSQFGGGSSYEQYF. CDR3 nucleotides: TGTGCCAGCAGCCAATTTGGAGGCGGGAGCTCCTACGAGCAGTACTTC.

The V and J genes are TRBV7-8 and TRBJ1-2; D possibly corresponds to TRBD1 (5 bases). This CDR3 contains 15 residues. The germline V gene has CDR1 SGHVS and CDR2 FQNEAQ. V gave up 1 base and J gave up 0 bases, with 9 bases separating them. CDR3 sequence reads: CASSLVRQSNYGYTF. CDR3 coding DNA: TGTGCCAGCAGCTTAGTCCGACAGTCTAACTATGGCTACACCTTC.

CDR3 in amino acids: CASSMGRNTEAFF. The DNA for the CDR3 is TGTGCCAGTAGTATGGGGAGGAACACTGAAGCTTTCTTT. V and J are TRBV19 and TRBJ1-1, with D unclear. The length of the CDR3 is 13 residues. In germline, CDR1 is LNHDA, CDR2 SQIVND (reference sequence). V gave up 3 bases and J gave up 1 base, with 6 bases separating them.

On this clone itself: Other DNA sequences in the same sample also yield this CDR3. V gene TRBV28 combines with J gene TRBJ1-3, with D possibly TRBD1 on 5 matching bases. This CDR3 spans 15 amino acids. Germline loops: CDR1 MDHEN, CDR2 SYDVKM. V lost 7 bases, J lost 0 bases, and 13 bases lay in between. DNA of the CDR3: TGTGCCAGCACCATTGGACAAAGCTCTGGAAACACCATATATTTT. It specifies CASTIGQSSGNTIYF.

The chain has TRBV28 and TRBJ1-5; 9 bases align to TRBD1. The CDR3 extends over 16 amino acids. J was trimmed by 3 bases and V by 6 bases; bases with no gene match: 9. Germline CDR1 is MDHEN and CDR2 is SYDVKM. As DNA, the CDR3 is TGTGCCAGCAGCTCCGGGACAGGGTTTATCAATCAGCCCCAGCATTTT. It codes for CASSSGTGFINQPQHF.

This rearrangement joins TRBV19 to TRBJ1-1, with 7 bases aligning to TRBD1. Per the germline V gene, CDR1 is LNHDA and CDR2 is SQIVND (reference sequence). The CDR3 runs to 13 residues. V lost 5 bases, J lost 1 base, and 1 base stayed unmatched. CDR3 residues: CASSWDRNTEAFF. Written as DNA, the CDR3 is TGTGCCAGTAGTTGGGACAGGAACACTGAAGCTTTCTTT. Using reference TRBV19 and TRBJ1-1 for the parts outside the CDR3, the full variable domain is DGGITQSPKYLFRKEGQNVTLSCEQNLNHDAMYWYRQDPGQGLRLIYYSQIVNDFQKGDIAEGYSVSREKKESFPLTVTSAQKNPTAFYLCASSWDRNTEAFFGQGTRLTVV.

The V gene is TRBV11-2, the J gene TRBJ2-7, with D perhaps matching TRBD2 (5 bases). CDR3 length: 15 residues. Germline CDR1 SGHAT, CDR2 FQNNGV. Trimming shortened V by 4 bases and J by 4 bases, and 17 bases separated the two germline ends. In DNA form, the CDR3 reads TGTGCCAGCAGCTCCGACGAGGGTAGCCTGTACGAGCAGTACTTC. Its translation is CASSSDEGSLYEQYF.

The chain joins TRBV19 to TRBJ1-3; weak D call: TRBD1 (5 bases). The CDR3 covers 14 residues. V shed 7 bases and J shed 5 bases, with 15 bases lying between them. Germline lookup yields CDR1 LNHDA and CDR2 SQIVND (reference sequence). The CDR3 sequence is CASTPEGPRNTIYF. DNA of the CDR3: TGTGCCAGTACCCCGGAGGGGCCCAGAAACACCATATATTTT.

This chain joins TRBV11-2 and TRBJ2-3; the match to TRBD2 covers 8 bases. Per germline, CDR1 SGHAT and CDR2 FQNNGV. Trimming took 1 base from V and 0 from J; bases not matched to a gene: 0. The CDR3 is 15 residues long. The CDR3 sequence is CASSLAGGSTDTQYF. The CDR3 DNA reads TGTGCCAGCAGCTTAGCGGGGGGGAGCACAGATACGCAGTATTTT.

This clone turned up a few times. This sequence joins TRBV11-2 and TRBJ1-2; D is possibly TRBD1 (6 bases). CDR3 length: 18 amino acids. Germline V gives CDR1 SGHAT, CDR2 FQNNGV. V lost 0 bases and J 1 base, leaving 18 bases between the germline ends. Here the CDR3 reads CASSLDKGGGRVNYGYTF. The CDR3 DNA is TGTGCCAGCAGCTTAGACAAGGGGGGGGGCCGGGTTAACTATGGCTACACCTTC.

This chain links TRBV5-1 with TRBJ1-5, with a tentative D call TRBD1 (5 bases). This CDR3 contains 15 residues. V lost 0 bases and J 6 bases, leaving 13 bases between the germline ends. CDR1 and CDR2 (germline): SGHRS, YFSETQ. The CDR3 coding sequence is TGCGCCAGCAGCTTGGAGTCCGGGAGGGGTCAGCCCCAGCATTTT. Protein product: CASSLESGRGQPQHF. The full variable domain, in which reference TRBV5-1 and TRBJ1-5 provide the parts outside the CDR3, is KAGVTQTPRYLIKTRGQQVTLSCSPISGHRSVSWYQQTPGQGLQFLFEYFSETQRNKGNFPGRFSGRQFSNSRSEMNVSTLELGDSALYLCASSLESGRGQPQHFGDGTRLSIL.

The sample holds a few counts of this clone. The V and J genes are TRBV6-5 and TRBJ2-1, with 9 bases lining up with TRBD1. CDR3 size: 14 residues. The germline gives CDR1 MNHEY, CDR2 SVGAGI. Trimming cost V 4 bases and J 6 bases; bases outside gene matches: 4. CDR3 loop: CASSWDRDGNEQFF. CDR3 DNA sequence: TGTGCCAGCAGTTGGGACAGGGACGGCAATGAGCAGTTCTTC.

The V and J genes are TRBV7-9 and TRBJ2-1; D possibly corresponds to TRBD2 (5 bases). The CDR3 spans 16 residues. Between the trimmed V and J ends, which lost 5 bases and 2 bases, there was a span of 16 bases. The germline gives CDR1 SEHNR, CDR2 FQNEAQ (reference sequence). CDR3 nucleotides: TGTGCCAGCAGCCCCAACCCCAGCGGAGCCTACAATGAGCAGTTCTTC. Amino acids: CASSPNPSGAYNEQFF.

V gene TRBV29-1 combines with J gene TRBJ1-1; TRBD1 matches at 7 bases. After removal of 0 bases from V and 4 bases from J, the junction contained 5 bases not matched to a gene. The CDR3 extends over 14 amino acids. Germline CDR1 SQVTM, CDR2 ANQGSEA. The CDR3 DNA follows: TGCAGCGTTGAAGAGGCAGGGGGAAGCACTGAAGCTTTCTTT. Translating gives CSVEEAGGSTEAFF. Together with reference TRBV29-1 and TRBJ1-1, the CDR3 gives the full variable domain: SAVISQKPSRDICQRGTSLTIQCQVDSQVTMMFWYRQQPGQSLTLIATANQGSEATYESGFVIDKFPISRPNLTFSTLTVSNMSPEDSSIYLCSVEEAGGSTEAFFGQGTRLTVV.

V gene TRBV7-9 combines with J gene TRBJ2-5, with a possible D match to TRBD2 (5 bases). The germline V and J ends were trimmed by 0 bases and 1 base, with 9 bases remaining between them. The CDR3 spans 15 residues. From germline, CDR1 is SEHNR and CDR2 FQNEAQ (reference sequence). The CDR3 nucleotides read TGTGCCAGCAGCTTAGCGCTGGGAGCCCAAGAGACCCAGTACTTC. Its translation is CASSLALGAQETQYF.

Written as DNA, the CDR3 is TGTGCCAGCAGTCCAAAAATTCGACAGGGTGGTGGCTACACCTTC. This sequence encodes CASSPKIRQGGGYTF. V usage is TRBV7-9 and J usage is TRBJ1-2; 7 nucleotides agree with TRBD1. Germline CDR1 SEHNR, CDR2 FQNEAQ (reference sequence). V dropped 6 bases and J dropped 7; count of bases not matched to a gene: 14. The CDR3 extends over 15 amino acids.